This T cell receptor (beta chain) originates from a study of blood T cell repertoires in COVID-19. Turning to the study itself: Some COVID-19 samples were acute and others convalescent; all came from the United States, Italy and Spain. Nucleic acid was either cDNA or gDNA, and it came from T cells, B-cell-depleted T cells, or PBMCs.

Trimming stripped 6 bases from V and 3 bases from J, with 10 bases between. The CDR3 length is 14 residues. Germline V gene sequence: CDR1 SGDLS, CDR2 YYNGEE. Sequenced by immunoSEQ multiplex PCR; TCRdb stores in-frame clones only, minus some. The table includes 300,000 or so clones, roughly 80% detected once. This chain links TRBV9 with TRBJ1-6; unclear D gene. Sequencing was performed on peripheral blood. This TCR was sampled from a woman in her forties or fifties with active or convalescent COVID-19. CDR3 sequence reads: CASTPGIYNSPLHF. CDR3 nucleotides: TGTGCCAGCACCCCGGGGATCTATAATTCACCCCTCCACTTT.